The rows below give T cell receptor beta chains drawn from one sample of a study of response to subunit inactivated influenza vaccine. TCRdb itself ran the RT-PCR reads through MiXCR, one entry per CDR3 protein. Of some 850,000 distinct CDR3 sequences in the sample, less than 20% were seen once. The specimen comprised PBMCs from blood, sampled around 5 days after vaccination. The receptors come from a man aged 50-60 years who received an inactivated influenza vaccine. CDR3s include the opening cysteine and the closing phenylalanine or tryptophan. The D gene is left open where the match is weak. Rows may omit the clone size; those that give it use once, few, many or a size class.

>TRBV15|TRBJ2-7|12|few|.
CATSREWTEQYF
TGTGCCACCAGCAGAGAATGGACAGAGCAGTACTTC
>TRBV20-1|TRBJ2-3|16|.|.
CSARERLGPHTDTQYF
TGCAGTGCTAGAGAAAGACTTGGTCCTCACACAGATACGCAGTATTTT
>TRBV12-3/TRBV12-4|TRBJ2-5|14|.|TRBD2
CASRHSGPKETQYF
TGTGCCAGCAGGCATAGCGGGCCGAAAGAGACCCAGTACTTC
>TRBV20-1|TRBJ2-1|12|.|.
CSARDPRNEQFF
TGCAGTGCTAGAGATCCCCGCAATGAGCAGTTCTTC
>TRBV20-1|TRBJ2-3|14|.|.
CSARVGSSTDTQYF
TGCAGTGCCCGAGTGGGCTCTAGCACAGATACGCAGTATTTT
>TRBV20-1|TRBJ1-2|11|few|TRBD1
CSAISGTGMIF
TGCAGTGCTATATCCGGGACAGGGATGATCTTC
>TRBV6-1|TRBJ2-5|17|few|TRBD1
CASSAGTGWELQETQYF
TGTGCCAGCAGTGCGGGGACAGGCTGGGAGCTCCAAGAGACCCAGTACTTC
>TRBV7-9|TRBJ1-2|15|.|TRBD1
CASSLGGQGVYGYTF
TGTGCCAGCAGCTTAGGAGGACAGGGAGTCTATGGCTACACCTTC
>TRBV20-1|TRBJ2-5|15|.|.
CSARDPGLGVQTQYF
TGCAGTGCTAGAGATCCTGGTCTAGGGGTTCAGACCCAGTACTTC
>TRBV9|TRBJ1-2|15|many|.
CASSVGKGPMGGYTF
TGTGCCAGCAGCGTAGGGAAGGGCCCCATGGGAGGCTACACCTTC
>TRBV29-1|TRBJ2-3|14|many|TRBD1
CSVSWTGVTDTQYF
TGCAGCGTTTCCTGGACAGGGGTCACAGATACGCAGTATTTT
>TRBV18|TRBJ2-7|13|.|TRBD1
CASSDRGQGEQYF
TGTGCCAGCTCCGACAGGGGGCAAGGCGAGCAGTACTTC
>TRBV10-3|TRBJ2-1|14|many|.
CAISQSSSYNEQFF
TGTGCCATCAGTCAGTCTAGCTCCTACAATGAGCAGTTCTTC
>TRBV29-1|TRBJ2-7|12|few|.
CSVEDSFHEQYF
TGCAGCGTTGAAGACAGTTTCCACGAGCAGTACTTC
>TRBV12-3/TRBV12-4|TRBJ1-2|14|.|TRBD1
CASSAFDRDYGYTF
TGTGCCAGCAGTGCTTTTGACAGGGACTATGGCTACACCTTC
>TRBV29-1|TRBJ2-7|15|few|.
CSVEAVGAGSYEQYF
TGCAGCGTTGAAGCCGTTGGGGCTGGCTCCTACGAGCAGTACTTC
>TRBV29-1|TRBJ2-7|15|many|TRBD1
CSVEERGQGIYEQYF
TGCAGCGTTGAAGAACGAGGACAGGGGATCTACGAGCAGTACTTC
>TRBV12-3/TRBV12-4|TRBJ2-3|13|few|.
CASRRQYTDTQYF
TGTGCCAGCAGGAGACAGTACACAGATACGCAGTATTTT
>TRBV6-1|TRBJ2-1|15|.|TRBD2
CASTSGLAGAHEQFF
TGTGCCAGCACCTCAGGACTAGCGGGAGCACATGAGCAGTTCTTC
>TRBV12-3/TRBV12-4|TRBJ2-1|14|many|TRBD2
CASSSLAGANEQFF
TGTGCCAGCAGTTCCCTAGCGGGAGCCAATGAGCAGTTCTTC
>TRBV10-3|TRBJ2-3|15|few|.
CATQPTKGNTDTQYF
TGTGCCACCCAACCTACTAAGGGAAACACAGATACGCAGTATTTT
>TRBV7-2|TRBJ1-3|17|.|.
CASSLVEVQSSGNTIYF
TGTGCCAGCAGCTTAGTGGAGGTTCAAAGCTCTGGAAACACCATATATTTT
>TRBV29-1|TRBJ1-2|13|many|.
CSVEGPANYGYTF
TGCAGCGTTGAGGGGCCAGCTAACTATGGCTACACCTTC
>TRBV7-3|TRBJ2-1|16|few|.
CASSLTWRGSYNEQFF
TGTGCCAGCAGCTTAACGTGGAGAGGATCCTACAATGAGCAGTTCTTC
>TRBV6-2/TRBV6-3|TRBJ2-7|13|few|.
CASSHRSGYEQYF
TGTGCCAGCAGTCACCGATCGGGGTACGAGCAGTACTTC
>TRBV29-1|TRBJ2-7|12|many|TRBD1
CSAGTGRYEQYF
TGCAGCGCCGGGACAGGGCGTTACGAGCAGTACTTC
>TRBV5-1|TRBJ1-1|16|few|.
CASSPRGRVPNTEAFF
TGCGCCAGCAGCCCCAGAGGACGGGTCCCGAACACTGAAGCTTTCTTT
>TRBV20-1|TRBJ2-5|14|.|.
CSARDRTNQETQYF
TGCAGTGCTAGAGACCGGACCAACCAAGAGACCCAGTACTTC
>TRBV5-5|TRBJ1-4|15|few|TRBD1
CASSFPGTANEKLFF
TGTGCCAGCAGCTTTCCCGGGACAGCTAATGAAAAACTGTTTTTT
>TRBV20-1|TRBJ2-5|14|many|TRBD1
CRGWDRGEKETQYF
TGCAGGGGGTGGGACAGGGGCGAAAAAGAGACCCAGTACTTC
>TRBV12-3/TRBV12-4|TRBJ1-6|14|few|.
CASSPGPLGRSLHF
TGTGCCAGCAGTCCCGGCCCTCTTGGGAGGTCCCTCCACTTT
>TRBV29-1|TRBJ2-1|14|.|TRBD1
CSVGGGTGYNEQFF
TGCAGCGTTGGGGGGGGGACAGGGTACAATGAGCAGTTCTTC
>TRBV12-3/TRBV12-4|TRBJ2-1|14|.|.
CASSLDTSFGEQFF
TGTGCCAGCAGTTTAGACACCAGTTTCGGTGAGCAGTTCTTC
>TRBV30|TRBJ2-7|14|few|.
CAWSRGYSSYEQYF
TGTGCCTGGAGTCGAGGGTACAGCAGCTACGAGCAGTACTTC
>TRBV4-3|TRBJ2-1|15|few|.
CASSQDVQGMVWQFF
TGCGCCAGCAGCCAAGATGTTCAAGGGATGGTGTGGCAGTTCTTC
>TRBV27|TRBJ2-1|13|.|.
CASSFSVHNEQFF
TGTGCCAGCAGTTTTTCGGTACACAATGAGCAGTTCTTC
>TRBV6-5|TRBJ1-2|15|.|TRBD1
CASSYQQGVGYGYTF
TGTGCCAGCAGTTACCAACAGGGGGTCGGGTATGGCTACACCTTC
>TRBV7-6|TRBJ2-1|16|few|TRBD2
CASSLLAGVPYNEQFF
TGTGCCAGCAGCTTACTAGCGGGGGTTCCCTACAATGAGCAGTTCTTC
>TRBV25-1|TRBJ1-1|14|.|.
CASGENTGKTEAFF
TGTGCCAGCGGTGAGAATACGGGGAAGACTGAAGCTTTCTTT
>TRBV29-1|TRBJ2-3|16|few|.
CSVVGRRVRSTDTQYF
TGCAGCGTTGTCGGTCGACGGGTGCGTAGCACAGATACGCAGTATTTT
>TRBV28|TRBJ2-2|15|.|.
CASSLSVANTGELFF
TGTGCCAGCAGTTTGTCTGTTGCGAACACCGGGGAGCTGTTTTTT
>TRBV20-1|TRBJ1-2|16|.|.
CSAREESASFNYGYTF
TGCAGTGCTAGAGAGGAATCAGCTTCCTTTAACTATGGCTACACCTTC
>TRBV5-1|TRBJ2-1|12|many|.
CASSLDRQMYFF
TGCGCCAGCAGCTTGGATAGGCAGATGTATTTCTTC
>TRBV7-2|TRBJ1-1|14|many|.
CASSLTHLNTEAFF
TGTGCCAGCAGCTTAACACACCTGAACACTGAAGCTTTCTTT
>TRBV12-3/TRBV12-4|TRBJ2-3|17|.|TRBD2
CASSSSKRGGGESAQYF
TGTGCCAGCAGTTCGTCTAAGCGGGGGGGCGGGGAGAGTGCGCAGTATTTT
>TRBV10-3|TRBJ1-4|16|.|TRBD1
CATQPGQVATNEKLFF
TGTGCCACACAACCTGGACAGGTGGCAACTAATGAAAAACTGTTTTTT
>TRBV4-1|TRBJ1-1|14|many|.
CASSLYRENTEAFF
TGCGCCAGCAGCCTATACAGGGAGAACACTGAAGCTTTCTTT
>TRBV6-6|TRBJ2-2|13|few|.
CASRRDVAGELFF
TGTGCCAGCAGAAGGGACGTCGCCGGGGAGCTGTTTTTT
>TRBV4-2|TRBJ2-7|15|.|.
CASSQGTNLIYEQYF
TGTGCCAGCAGCCAAGGGACGAACCTCATCTACGAGCAGTACTTC
>TRBV5-1|TRBJ2-7|15|.|.
CASSGVGGQSYEQYF
TGCGCCAGCAGCGGAGTAGGGGGGCAATCCTACGAGCAGTACTTC
>TRBV20-1|TRBJ1-1|13|few|.
CSAAEGRFTEAFF
TGCAGTGCTGCAGAAGGACGGTTCACTGAAGCTTTCTTT
>TRBV11-2|TRBJ2-1|18|.|.
CASSLDRTSGLFYNEQFF
TGTGCCAGCAGCTTAGATAGGACCAGCGGGCTGTTTTACAATGAGCAGTTCTTC
>TRBV11-2|TRBJ2-1|14|.|.
CASSPQRSTHEQFF
TGTGCCAGCAGCCCTCAACGGTCTACACATGAGCAGTTCTTC
>TRBV7-9|TRBJ2-7|13|once|.
CASSKIEGYEQYF
TGTGCCAGCAGCAAAATAGAGGGTTACGAGCAGTACTTC
>TRBV25-1|TRBJ1-2|11|few|.
CASSDYYGYTF
TGTGCCAGCAGTGATTATTATGGCTACACCTTC
>TRBV6-5|TRBJ2-3|12|.|TRBD1
CASRLRTGPRYF
TGTGCCAGCCGGTTGCGGACAGGGCCTCGGTATTTT
>TRBV20-1|TRBJ2-3|14|few|.
CSARVWAYSDTQYF
TGCAGTGCTAGAGTATGGGCTTACTCAGATACGCAGTATTTT
>TRBV20-1|TRBJ2-1|15|.|TRBD2
CSASGTSKEWDEQFF
TGCAGTGCGTCCGGGACTAGCAAAGAGTGGGATGAGCAGTTCTTC
>TRBV20-1|TRBJ1-6|15|.|.
CSARPGNNVNSPLHF
TGCAGTGCTAGACCAGGAAACAATGTGAACTCACCCCTCCACTTT
>TRBV6-1|TRBJ1-5|15|many|TRBD1
CASSIQGAVNQPQHF
TGTGCCAGCAGTATCCAGGGGGCCGTCAATCAGCCCCAGCATTTT